These 23 T cell receptor beta chains share one sample of origin, sequenced in a study of response to subunit inactivated influenza vaccine. TCRdb reanalysed the RT-PCR reads using MiXCR and keeps one entry per CDR3 protein. The sample yields roughly 290,000 distinct CDR3 sequences, around a fifth seen once. The source was PBMCs from blood, collected about 20 months after vaccination. All receptors come from a man aged 50 to 69 who received an inactivated influenza vaccine.

This clonotype appeared a few times. V is TRBV6-5 and J is TRBJ2-7, with a tentative D call TRBD1 (5 bases). This CDR3 contains 17 residues. The V gene lost 0 bases and the J gene lost 4 bases, with 19 bases spanning the gap. Germline CDR1 and CDR2: MNHEY and SVGAGI. The CDR3 region has the DNA TGTGCCAGCAGTTACTCGTCGGAGTGGTCCCCAGGGTACGAGCAGTACTTC. It codes for CASSYSSEWSPGYEQYF.

This clonotype has just a few counts. This chain joins TRBV5-1 and TRBJ2-4, with 8 positions matching TRBD1. This CDR3 is built from 19 residues. J lost 0 bases, V lost 1 base, and 12 bases had no gene match. Germline V CDR1 and CDR2: SGHRS, YFSETQ. CDR3 loop: CASSLWGQEIKLAKNIQYF. CDR3 sequence (DNA): TGCGCCAGCAGCTTGTGGGGACAGGAAATCAAGCTAGCCAAAAACATTCAGTACTTC.

This clonotype was seen repeatedly, ten times or more. The rearrangement joins TRBV20-1 to TRBJ1-1; a possible D gene is TRBD1 (5 bases). This CDR3 is built from 12 residues. V lost 5 bases, J lost 6 bases, and 13 bases lay in between. The V gene's germline CDR1 is DFQATT and CDR2 SNEGSKA (reference sequence). Here the CDR3 DNA reads TGCAGTGCTCCTTGGGGCGGCTCTGAAGCTTTCTTT. It specifies CSAPWGGSEAFF.

The chain has TRBV12-3 or TRBV12-4 and TRBJ1-4; 7 positions match TRBD1. The CDR3 sequence is 17 residues long. V shed 5 bases and J 2 bases; nucleotides not matched to a gene: 11. The CDR3 DNA is TGTGCCAGCAGTAAGGACAGGAGACGGGGGACTAATGAAAAACTGTTTTTT. As protein: CASSKDRRRGTNEKLFF.

This clonotype showed up many times. This chain links TRBV5-1 with TRBJ1-6; D is undetermined. Germline CDR1 reads SGHRS; CDR2 reads YFSETQ. This CDR3 is built from 14 residues. The V and J ends lost 5 bases and 0 bases respectively, with 6 bases between them. CDR3 in DNA: TGCGCCAGCAGTCGGACCTCCTATAATTCACCCCTCCACTTT. Protein sequence: CASSRTSYNSPLHF.

This clonotype has only a few counts. The chain carries TRBV10-3 and TRBJ2-1, with D maybe TRBD2 (6 bases). This CDR3 has 13 residues. Germline V gives CDR1 ENHRY, CDR2 SYGVKD. The V gene lost 0 bases and the J gene lost 12 bases, with 12 bases spanning the gap. The CDR3 bases are TGTGCCATCAGTGAGTCGGTAGCGGTAGGGCAGTTCTTC. This encodes CAISESVAVGQFF.

This clonotype has at least ten counts. The rearrangement joins TRBV20-1 to TRBJ2-1; D is unclear. The germline V gene has CDR1 DFQATT and CDR2 SNEGSKA (reference sequence). The CDR3 contains 13 residues. Trimming removed 5 bases from V and 1 base from J, with 9 bases in between. CDR3 residues: CSARPGSYNEQFF. The CDR3, as DNA: TGCAGTGCTCGCCCTGGGTCCTACAATGAGCAGTTCTTC.

The rearrangement links TRBV20-1 to TRBJ2-5, with 8 bases identical to TRBD2. Germline-derived CDR1 and CDR2 are DFQATT and SNEGSKA (reference sequence). Trimming cost V 5 bases and J 4 bases; bases outside gene matches: 9. This CDR3 comprises 14 residues. The CDR3 region is CSAVIAGLGETQYF. DNA for the CDR3: TGCAGTGCTGTTATAGCGGGGCTAGGAGAGACCCAGTACTTC.

V usage is TRBV6-1 and J usage is TRBJ1-2, with no clear D. This CDR3 contains 15 residues. With 2 bases removed from V and 3 bases from J, the gap between germline ends came to 13 bases. Germline CDR1 and CDR2: MNHNS and SASEGT. CDR3 sequence (DNA): TGTGCCAGCAGTGAAACGAGGGAATCGTACTATGGCTACACCTTC. Translating it yields CASSETRESYYGYTF.

This clonotype was found a few times. V and J are TRBV5-1 and TRBJ2-7; D not resolved. Germline values: CDR1 SGHRS, CDR2 YFSETQ. CDR3 length: 16 residues. V was trimmed by 4 bases and J by 4 bases, leaving 21 bases between them. The CDR3 nucleotides read TGCGCCAGCAGCGACCCCCGGTCAGTCACTTCGTACGAGCAGTACTTC. It is translated as CASSDPRSVTSYEQYF.

The chain is built from TRBV11-2 and TRBJ2-1; D is ambiguous. V was cut by 0 bases and J by 6 bases, with 3 bases left in between. The CDR3 spans 12 residues. The germline CDR1 and CDR2 sequences are SGHAT and FQNNGV. The CDR3 DNA reads TGTGCCAGCAGCTTAGACCGCAATGAGCAGTTCTTC. Translation: CASSLDRNEQFF. The variable domain in full, with the rest retrieved from reference TRBV11-2 and TRBJ2-1, is EAGVAQSPRYKIIEKRQSVAFWCNPISGHATLYWYQQILGQGPKLLIQFQNNGVVDDSQLPKDRFSAERLKGVDSTLKIQPAKLEDSAVYLCASSLDRNEQFFGPGTRLTVL.

This chain connects TRBV7-2 to TRBJ2-5; 10 bases line up with TRBD1. The V gene end was trimmed by 1 base and the J gene end by 2 bases; junction bases not matched to a gene: 4. This CDR3 has 16 residues. The germline gives CDR1 SGHTA, CDR2 FQGNSA. CDR3 residues: CASSLGDRGLQETQYF. CDR3 DNA sequence: TGTGCCAGCAGCTTAGGGGACAGGGGACTACAAGAGACCCAGTACTTC.

The V gene is TRBV12-3 or TRBV12-4, the J gene TRBJ2-1; 7 nucleotides line up with TRBD2. V was clipped by 10 bases and J by 8 bases; unmatched bases: 14. This CDR3 comprises 14 residues. The CDR3 loop reads CAIGGDLAFDEQFF. The DNA of the CDR3 is TGTGCCATTGGGGGGGACCTAGCCTTCGATGAGCAGTTCTTC.

V is TRBV6-2 or TRBV6-3 and J is TRBJ2-5, with 7 bases aligning to TRBD1. This CDR3 is 17 amino acids long. CDR1 is MNHEY, CDR2 SVGEGT, per germline. J lost 2 bases, V lost 0 bases, and 9 bases had no gene match. The CDR3 DNA sequence: TGTGCCAGCAGTTACTCGTTCGCTACAGGGGAGCAAGAGACCCAGTACTTC. It codes for CASSYSFATGEQETQYF.

The rearrangement joins TRBV20-1 to TRBJ2-3; 7 bases are shared with TRBD2. The CDR3 covers 16 residues. Germline CDR1 is DFQATT and CDR2 is SNEGSKA (reference sequence). Trimming cost V 0 bases and J 2 bases; bases outside gene matches: 8. The DNA for the CDR3 is TGCAGTGCTAGAGAGGAAAGGGGACTAACCACAGATACGCAGTATTTT. Amino acid sequence: CSAREERGLTTDTQYF.

This clonotype was detected a few times. The chain recombines TRBV29-1 with TRBJ2-7, with D perhaps TRBD2 (5 bases). Germline-derived CDR1 and CDR2 are SQVTM and ANQGSEA. This CDR3 is built from 13 residues. The V end was cut by 0 bases, the J end by 2 bases, with 8 bases between. CDR3 amino acids: CSVEERVTYEQYF. DNA of the CDR3: TGCAGCGTTGAAGAGCGGGTTACCTACGAGCAGTACTTC.

In this sample, this clonotype turned up many times. The chain uses TRBV7-2 and TRBJ1-1; TRBD1 agrees at 7 bases. Germline lookup yields CDR1 SGHTA and CDR2 FQGNSA. The CDR3 consists of 12 residues. The junction had 7 bases not matched to a gene; V was cut back by 5 bases and J by 10 bases. The CDR3 nucleotides are TGTGCCAGCAGCACGGGGACAGTTCCAGCTTTCTTT. Residues: CASSTGTVPAFF.

The V and J genes are TRBV5-6 and TRBJ2-5; TRBD1 matches at 10 bases. This CDR3 region has 15 residues. V trimming: 5 bases; J trimming: 5 bases; junction bases outside the gene matches: 9. Germline CDR1 SGHDT, CDR2 YYEEEE. CDR3 loop: CASRETGTGVETQYF. The CDR3, as DNA: TGTGCCAGCAGGGAAACCGGGACAGGGGTTGAGACCCAGTACTTC.

This clonotype was seen ten or more times. The rearrangement uses TRBV10-3 and TRBJ1-5; no definite D call. CDR3 length: 16 residues. CDR1 and CDR2 from the germline V gene are ENHRY and SYGVKD. V gave up 0 bases and J gave up 6 bases, with 15 bases separating them. CDR3 DNA sequence: TGTGCCATCAGTGAGTCGGGTGGCAAGATGGGTCAGCCCCAGCATTTT. Amino acid sequence: CAISESGGKMGQPQHF.

The chain carries TRBV6-1 and TRBJ1-5; maybe TRBD1 (5 bases). This CDR3 has 13 amino acids. CDR1 is MNHNS and CDR2 is SASEGT in the germline V gene. Deletions cut 7 bases from V and 6 bases from J, with 13 bases between. The DNA of the CDR3 is TGTGCCAGCATGTGGAGCGGGGCTCAGCCCCAGCATTTT. It translates to CASMWSGAQPQHF.

The chain employs TRBV7-2 and TRBJ2-5; 11 bases line up with TRBD2. This CDR3 has 14 amino acids. Germline CDR1 and CDR2: SGHTA and FQGNSA. J was trimmed by 5 bases and V by 9 bases; bases with no gene match: 8. CDR3 DNA: TGTGCCAGGGAGGGGACTAGCGGCCCGGAGACCCAGTACTTC. Translated, it gives CAREGTSGPETQYF.

V usage is TRBV20-1 and J usage is TRBJ2-7; 7 nucleotides match TRBD1. CDR3 length equals 14 residues. Trimming removed 7 bases from V and 2 bases from J; junction bases left unmatched: 11. Germline CDR1 is DFQATT and CDR2 is SNEGSKA (reference sequence). In DNA, the CDR3 is TGCAGTGTTACCCCCGTGACAGGGACCTACGAGCAGTACTTC. Protein sequence: CSVTPVTGTYEQYF.

This clonotype was observed a handful of times. The chain joins TRBV12-3 or TRBV12-4 to TRBJ2-1; TRBD2 aligns across 8 bases. CDR3 length: 14 amino acids. V was pared by 3 bases and J by 3 bases, with 1 base of the junction left unmatched. Written as DNA, the CDR3 is TGTGCCAGCAGTTTCGGGGGGGACTACAATGAGCAGTTCTTC. Its protein is CASSFGGDYNEQFF.